This TCR beta chain stems from a study of CD8+ T cells in alopecia areata. Study as a whole: Tofacitinib therapy lasting 6 to 18 months was followed by 6 months off drug. Study-wide results and caveats: Clarity of TCR sharing across patients fell short of that in mice, possibly HLA-related. More clonal than normal scalp was lesional scalp, particularly alopecia totalis/universalis.

To note about this clone: What it recognizes is unknown.

CDR3 length: 13 residues. Trimming pared 1 base from V and 5 bases from J, leaving 8 bases between. Germline CDR1 MNHNY, CDR2 SVGAGI (reference sequence). The study team obtained lesional scalp punch biopsies and peripheral blood from alopecia areata patients. RNA was isolated and reverse transcribed to cDNA, the sequencing template. This table comes from immunoSEQ multiplex PCR, and its TCRdb copy is limited to in-frame clones, with some not included. Here the sample spans about 98,000 clones, over 40% being singletons. The receptor comes from a human donor with alopecia areata. The sample consisted of CD4+ T cells sorted from blood. This chain connects TRBV6-6 to TRBJ2-5; D ambiguous. This CDR3 reads CASSYLSLETQYF. The CDR3 DNA is TGTGCCAGCAGTTACTTATCCCTGGAGACCCAGTACTTC.